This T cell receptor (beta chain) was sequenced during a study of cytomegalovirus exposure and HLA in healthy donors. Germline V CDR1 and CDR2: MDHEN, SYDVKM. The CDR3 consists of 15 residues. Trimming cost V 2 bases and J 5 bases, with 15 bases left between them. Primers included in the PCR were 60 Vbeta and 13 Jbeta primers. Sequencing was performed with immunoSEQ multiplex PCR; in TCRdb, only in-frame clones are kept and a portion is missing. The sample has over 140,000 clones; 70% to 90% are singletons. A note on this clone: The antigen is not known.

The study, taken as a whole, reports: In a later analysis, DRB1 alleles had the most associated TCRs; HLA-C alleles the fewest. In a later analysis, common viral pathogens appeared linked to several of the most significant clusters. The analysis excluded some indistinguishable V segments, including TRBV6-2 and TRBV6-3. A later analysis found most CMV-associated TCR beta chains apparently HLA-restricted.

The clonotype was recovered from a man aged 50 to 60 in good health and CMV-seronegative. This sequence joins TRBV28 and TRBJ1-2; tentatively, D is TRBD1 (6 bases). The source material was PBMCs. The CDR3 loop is CASSLVTTGPYGYTF. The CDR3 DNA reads TGTGCCAGCAGTTTAGTCACCACAGGGCCTTATGGCTACACCTTC.